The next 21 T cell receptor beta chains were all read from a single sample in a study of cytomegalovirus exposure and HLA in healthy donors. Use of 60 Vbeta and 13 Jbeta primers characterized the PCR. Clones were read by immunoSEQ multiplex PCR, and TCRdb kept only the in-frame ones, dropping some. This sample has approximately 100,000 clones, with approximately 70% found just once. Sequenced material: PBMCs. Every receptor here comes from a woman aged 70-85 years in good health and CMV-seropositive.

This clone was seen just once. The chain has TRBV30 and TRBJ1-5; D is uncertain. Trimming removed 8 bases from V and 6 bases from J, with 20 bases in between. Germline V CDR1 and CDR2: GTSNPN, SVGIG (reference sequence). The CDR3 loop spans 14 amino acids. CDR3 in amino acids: CAHSPNRIGQPQHF. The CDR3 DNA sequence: TGTGCCCATTCACCCAACAGAATAGGTCAGCCCCAGCATTTT.

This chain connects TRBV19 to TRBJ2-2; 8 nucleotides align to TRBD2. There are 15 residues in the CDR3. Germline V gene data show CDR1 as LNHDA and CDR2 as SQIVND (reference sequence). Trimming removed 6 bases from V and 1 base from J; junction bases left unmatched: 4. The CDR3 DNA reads TGTGCCAGTAGCTTCGGGGGGGGGAACACCGGGGAGCTGTTTTTT. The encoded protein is CASSFGGGNTGELFF.

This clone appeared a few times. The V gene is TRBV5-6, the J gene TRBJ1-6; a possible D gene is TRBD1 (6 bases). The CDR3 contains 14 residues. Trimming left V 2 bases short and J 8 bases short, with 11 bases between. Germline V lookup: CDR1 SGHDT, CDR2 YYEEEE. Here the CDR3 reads CASSLQGWDSPLHF. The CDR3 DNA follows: TGTGCCAGCAGCTTACAGGGATGGGATTCACCCCTCCACTTT.

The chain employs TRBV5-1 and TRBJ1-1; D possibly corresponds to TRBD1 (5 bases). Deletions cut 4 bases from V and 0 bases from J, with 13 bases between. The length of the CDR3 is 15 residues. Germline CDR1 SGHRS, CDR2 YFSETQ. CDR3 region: CASSLQTDLNTEAFF. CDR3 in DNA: TGCGCCAGCAGCCTACAGACAGACTTGAACACTGAAGCTTTCTTT.

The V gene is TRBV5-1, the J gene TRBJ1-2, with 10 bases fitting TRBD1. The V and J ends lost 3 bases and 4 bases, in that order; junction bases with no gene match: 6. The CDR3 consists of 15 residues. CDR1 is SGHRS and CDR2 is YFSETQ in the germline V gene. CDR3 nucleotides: TGCGCCAGCAGCTACCTGACAGGGGGCAGCTATGGCTACACCTTC. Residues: CASSYLTGGSYGYTF.

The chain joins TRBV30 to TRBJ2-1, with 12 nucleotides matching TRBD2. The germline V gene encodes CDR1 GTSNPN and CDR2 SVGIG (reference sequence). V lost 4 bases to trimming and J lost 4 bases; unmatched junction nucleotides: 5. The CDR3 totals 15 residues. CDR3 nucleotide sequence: TGTGCCTGGACGACTAGCGGGGGACTTTACAATGAGCAGTTCTTC. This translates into CAWTTSGGLYNEQFF.

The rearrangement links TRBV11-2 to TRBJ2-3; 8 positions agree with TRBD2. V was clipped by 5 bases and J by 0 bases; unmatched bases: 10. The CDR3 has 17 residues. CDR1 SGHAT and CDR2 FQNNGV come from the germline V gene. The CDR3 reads CASSPRSGGFSTDTQYF. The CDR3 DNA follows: TGTGCCAGCAGCCCCCGGAGCGGGGGATTTAGCACAGATACGCAGTATTTT.

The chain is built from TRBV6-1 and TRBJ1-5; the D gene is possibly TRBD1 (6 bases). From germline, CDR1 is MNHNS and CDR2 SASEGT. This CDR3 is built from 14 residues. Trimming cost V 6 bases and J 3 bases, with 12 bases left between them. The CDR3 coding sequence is TGTGCCAGCAGCCTCGGACAGACCAATCAGCCCCAGCATTTT. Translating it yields CASSLGQTNQPQHF.

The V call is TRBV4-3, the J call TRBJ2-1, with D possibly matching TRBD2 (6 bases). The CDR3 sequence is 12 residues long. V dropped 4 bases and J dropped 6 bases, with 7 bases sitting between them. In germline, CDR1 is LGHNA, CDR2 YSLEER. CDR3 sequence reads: CASSRGANEQFF. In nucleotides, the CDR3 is TGCGCCAGCAGCCGCGGGGCCAATGAGCAGTTCTTC.

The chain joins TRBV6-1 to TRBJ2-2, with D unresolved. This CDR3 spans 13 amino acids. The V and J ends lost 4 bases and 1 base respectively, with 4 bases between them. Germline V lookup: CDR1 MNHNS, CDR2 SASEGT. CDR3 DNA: TGTGCCAGCAGTGTAATGAACACCGGGGAGCTGTTTTTT. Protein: CASSVMNTGELFF.

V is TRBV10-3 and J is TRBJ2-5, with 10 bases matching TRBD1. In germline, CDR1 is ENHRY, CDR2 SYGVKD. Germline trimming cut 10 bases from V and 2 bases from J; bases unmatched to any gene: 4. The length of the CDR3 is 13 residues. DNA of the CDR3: TGTGCCACCCGGACAGGGGGTCAAGAGACCCAGTACTTC. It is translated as CATRTGGQETQYF.

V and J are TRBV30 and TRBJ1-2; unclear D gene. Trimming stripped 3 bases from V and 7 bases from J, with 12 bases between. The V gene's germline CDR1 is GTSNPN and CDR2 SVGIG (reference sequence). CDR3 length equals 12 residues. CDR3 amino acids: CAWSWEGSGYTF. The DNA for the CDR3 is TGTGCCTGGAGCTGGGAGGGTAGTGGCTACACCTTC.

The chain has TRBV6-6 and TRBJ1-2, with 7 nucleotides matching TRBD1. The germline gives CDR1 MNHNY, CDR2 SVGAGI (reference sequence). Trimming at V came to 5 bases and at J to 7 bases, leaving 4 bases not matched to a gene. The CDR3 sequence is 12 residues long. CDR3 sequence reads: CASSGGTAGYTF. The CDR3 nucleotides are TGTGCCAGCAGTGGAGGGACAGCTGGCTACACCTTC.

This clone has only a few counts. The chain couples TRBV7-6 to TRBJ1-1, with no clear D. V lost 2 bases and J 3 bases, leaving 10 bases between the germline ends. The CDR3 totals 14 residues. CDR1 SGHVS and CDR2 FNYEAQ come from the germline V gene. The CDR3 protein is CASSLLVGDTEAFF. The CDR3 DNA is TGTGCCAGCAGCTTATTGGTCGGGGACACTGAAGCTTTCTTT.

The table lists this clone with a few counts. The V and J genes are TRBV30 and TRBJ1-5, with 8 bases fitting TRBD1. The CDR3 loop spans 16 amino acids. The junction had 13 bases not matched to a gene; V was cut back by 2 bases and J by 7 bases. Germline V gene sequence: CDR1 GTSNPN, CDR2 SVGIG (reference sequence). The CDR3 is CAWSKARDRSAQPQHF. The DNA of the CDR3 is TGTGCCTGGAGTAAGGCCCGGGACAGGTCGGCCCAGCCCCAGCATTTT.

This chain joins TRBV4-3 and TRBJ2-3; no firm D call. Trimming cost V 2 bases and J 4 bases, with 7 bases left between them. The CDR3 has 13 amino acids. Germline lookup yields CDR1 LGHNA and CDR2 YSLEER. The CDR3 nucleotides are TGCGCCAGCAGCCAACGTCCGTCAGATACGCAGTATTTT. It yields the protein CASSQRPSDTQYF.

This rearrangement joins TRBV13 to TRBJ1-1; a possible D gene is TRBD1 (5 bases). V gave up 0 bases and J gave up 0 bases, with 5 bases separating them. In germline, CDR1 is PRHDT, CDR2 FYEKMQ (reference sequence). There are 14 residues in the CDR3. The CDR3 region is CASSLGGVNTEAFF. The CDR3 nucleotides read TGTGCCAGCAGCTTAGGAGGGGTGAACACTGAAGCTTTCTTT.

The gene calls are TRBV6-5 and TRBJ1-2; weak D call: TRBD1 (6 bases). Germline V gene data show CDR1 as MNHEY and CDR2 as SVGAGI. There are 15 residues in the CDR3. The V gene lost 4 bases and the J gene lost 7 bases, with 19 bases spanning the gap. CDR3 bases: TGTGCCAGCAGTTCACCAGGGGTCGGAGAGGCTGGCTACACCTTC. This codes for CASSSPGVGEAGYTF.

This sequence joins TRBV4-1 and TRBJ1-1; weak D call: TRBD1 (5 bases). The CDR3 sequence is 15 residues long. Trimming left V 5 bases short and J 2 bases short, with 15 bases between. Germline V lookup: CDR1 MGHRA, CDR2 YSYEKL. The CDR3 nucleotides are TGCGCCAGCAGCTCCCAAGCAGGGATTAACACTGAAGCTTTCTTT. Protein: CASSSQAGINTEAFF.

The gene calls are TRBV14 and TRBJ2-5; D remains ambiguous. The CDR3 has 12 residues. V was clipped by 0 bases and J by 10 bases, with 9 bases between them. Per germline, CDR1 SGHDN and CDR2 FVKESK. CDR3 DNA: TGTGCCAGCAGCCAAGATCGCACAGTCCAGTACTTC. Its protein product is CASSQDRTVQYF.

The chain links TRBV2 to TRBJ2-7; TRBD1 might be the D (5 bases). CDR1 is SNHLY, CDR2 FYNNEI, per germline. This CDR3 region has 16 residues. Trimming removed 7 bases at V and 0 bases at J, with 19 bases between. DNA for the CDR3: TGTGCCAGCATGTGGGTGGGCAGGGATATCTCCTACGAGCAGTACTTC. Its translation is CASMWVGRDISYEQYF.